The clone carrying this T cell receptor (beta chain) occurred a few times. Its specificity is unknown. Profiling relied on immunoSEQ multiplex PCR, and the TCRdb table lists in-frame clones only, not all of them. The table records around 23,000 clones, 82% of them present only once. The data were taken from a study of STAT5B mutations in CD4+ large granular lymphocyte leukemia. General study points: 8/27 top patient clones versus 2/35 control clones were TRBV06-family.

The length of the CDR3 is 12 residues. Germline V gene sequence: CDR1 MNHNS, CDR2 SASEGT. Deletions cut 7 bases from V and 6 bases from J, with 13 bases between. The source is a human donor in good health. This chain uses TRBV6-1 with TRBJ2-7; unclear D gene. The sequenced material came from CD4+ T cells from blood buffy coats. CDR3 sequence reads: CASNLVAAEQYF. The CDR3 DNA is TGTGCCAGCAATCTGGTGGCGGCCGAGCAGTACTTC.